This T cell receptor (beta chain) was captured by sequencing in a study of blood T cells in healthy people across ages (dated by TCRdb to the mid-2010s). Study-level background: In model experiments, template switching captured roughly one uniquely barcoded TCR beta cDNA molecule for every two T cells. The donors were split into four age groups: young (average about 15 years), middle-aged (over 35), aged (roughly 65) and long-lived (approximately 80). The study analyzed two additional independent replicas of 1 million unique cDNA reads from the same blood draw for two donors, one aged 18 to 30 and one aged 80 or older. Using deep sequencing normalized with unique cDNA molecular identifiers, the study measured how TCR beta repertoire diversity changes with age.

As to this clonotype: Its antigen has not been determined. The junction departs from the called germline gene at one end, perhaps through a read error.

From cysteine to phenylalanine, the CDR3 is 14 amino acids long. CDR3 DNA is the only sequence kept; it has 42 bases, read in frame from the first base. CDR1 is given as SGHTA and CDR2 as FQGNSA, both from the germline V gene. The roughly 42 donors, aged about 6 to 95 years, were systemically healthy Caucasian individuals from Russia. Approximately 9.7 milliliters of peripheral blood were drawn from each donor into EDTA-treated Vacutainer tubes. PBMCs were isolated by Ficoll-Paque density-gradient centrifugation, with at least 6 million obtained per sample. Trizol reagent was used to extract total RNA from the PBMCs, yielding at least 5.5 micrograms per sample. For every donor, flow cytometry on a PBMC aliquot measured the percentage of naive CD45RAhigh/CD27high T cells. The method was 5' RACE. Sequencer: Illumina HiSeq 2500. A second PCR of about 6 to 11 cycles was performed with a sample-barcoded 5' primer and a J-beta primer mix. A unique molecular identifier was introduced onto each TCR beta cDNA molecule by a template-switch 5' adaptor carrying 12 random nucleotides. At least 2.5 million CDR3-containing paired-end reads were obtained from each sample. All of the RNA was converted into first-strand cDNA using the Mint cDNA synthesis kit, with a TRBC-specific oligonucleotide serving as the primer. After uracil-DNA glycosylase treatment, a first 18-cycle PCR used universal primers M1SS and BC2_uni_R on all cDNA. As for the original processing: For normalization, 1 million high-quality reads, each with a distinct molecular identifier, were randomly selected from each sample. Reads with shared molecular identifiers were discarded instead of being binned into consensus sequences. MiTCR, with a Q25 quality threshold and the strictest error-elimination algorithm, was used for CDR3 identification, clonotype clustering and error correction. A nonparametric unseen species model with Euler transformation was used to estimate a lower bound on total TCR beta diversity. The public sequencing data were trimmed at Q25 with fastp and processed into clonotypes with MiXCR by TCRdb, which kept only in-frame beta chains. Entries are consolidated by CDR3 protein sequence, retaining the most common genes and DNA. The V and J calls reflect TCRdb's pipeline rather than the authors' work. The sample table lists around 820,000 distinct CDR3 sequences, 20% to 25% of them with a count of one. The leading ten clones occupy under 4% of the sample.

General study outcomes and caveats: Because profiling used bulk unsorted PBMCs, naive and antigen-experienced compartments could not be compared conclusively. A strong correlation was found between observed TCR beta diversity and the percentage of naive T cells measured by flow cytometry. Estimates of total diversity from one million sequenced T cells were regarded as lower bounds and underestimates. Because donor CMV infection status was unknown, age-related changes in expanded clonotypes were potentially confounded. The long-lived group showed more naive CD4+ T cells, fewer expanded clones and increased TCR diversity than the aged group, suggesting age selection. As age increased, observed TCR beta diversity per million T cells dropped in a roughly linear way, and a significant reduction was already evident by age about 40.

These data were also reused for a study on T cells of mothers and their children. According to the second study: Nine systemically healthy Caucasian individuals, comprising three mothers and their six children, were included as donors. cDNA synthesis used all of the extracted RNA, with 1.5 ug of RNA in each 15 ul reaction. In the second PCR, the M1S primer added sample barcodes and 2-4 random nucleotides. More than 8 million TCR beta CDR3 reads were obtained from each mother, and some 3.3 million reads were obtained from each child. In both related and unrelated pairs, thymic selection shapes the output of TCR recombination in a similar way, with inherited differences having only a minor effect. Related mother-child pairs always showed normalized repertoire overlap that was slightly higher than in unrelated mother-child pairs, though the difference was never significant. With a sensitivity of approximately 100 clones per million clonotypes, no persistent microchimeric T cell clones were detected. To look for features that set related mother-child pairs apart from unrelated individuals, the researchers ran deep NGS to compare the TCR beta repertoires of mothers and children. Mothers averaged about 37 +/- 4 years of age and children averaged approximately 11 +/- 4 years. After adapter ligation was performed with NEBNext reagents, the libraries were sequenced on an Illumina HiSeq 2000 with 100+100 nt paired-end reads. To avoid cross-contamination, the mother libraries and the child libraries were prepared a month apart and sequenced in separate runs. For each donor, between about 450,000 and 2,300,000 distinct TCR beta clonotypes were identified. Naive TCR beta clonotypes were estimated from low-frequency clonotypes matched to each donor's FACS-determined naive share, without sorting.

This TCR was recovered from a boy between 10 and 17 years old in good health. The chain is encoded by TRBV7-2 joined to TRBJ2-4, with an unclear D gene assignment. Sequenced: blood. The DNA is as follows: TGTGCCAGCAGTTTAGAGCGAAGGGCGAACATTCAGTACTTC. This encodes CASSLERRANIQYF.